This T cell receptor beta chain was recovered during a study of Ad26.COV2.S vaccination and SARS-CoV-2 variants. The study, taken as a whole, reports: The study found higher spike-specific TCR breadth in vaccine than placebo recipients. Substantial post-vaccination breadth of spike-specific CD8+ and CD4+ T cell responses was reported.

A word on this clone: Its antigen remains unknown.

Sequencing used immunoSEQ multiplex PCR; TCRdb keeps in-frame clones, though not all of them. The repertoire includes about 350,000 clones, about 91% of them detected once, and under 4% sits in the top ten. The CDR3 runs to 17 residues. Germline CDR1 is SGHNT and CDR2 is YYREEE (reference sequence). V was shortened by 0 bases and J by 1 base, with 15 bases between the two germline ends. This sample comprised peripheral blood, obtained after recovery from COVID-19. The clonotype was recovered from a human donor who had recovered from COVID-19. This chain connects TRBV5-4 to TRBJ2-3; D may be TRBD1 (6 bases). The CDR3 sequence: CASSLELPGQGTDTQYF. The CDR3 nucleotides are TGTGCCAGCAGCTTGGAACTACCGGGACAAGGCACAGATACGCAGTATTTT.